This TCR beta chain was recovered during a study of long-term antiretroviral therapy in people with HIV. Samples were assayed with immunoSEQ v3.0 at survey level. Samples were sequenced targeting roughly 40,000-50,000 T-cell genomes each. Sequencing was performed with immunoSEQ multiplex PCR; in TCRdb, only in-frame clones are kept and a portion is missing. The sample holds more than 20,000 clones, around 95% seen once. As regards this clone: The antigen remains unidentified.

There are 16 residues in the CDR3. V trimming: 9 bases; J trimming: 6 bases; junction bases outside the gene matches: 16. The germline V gene encodes CDR1 LNHDA and CDR2 SQIVND (reference sequence). Overall study findings and caveats: ART preceded a rise in diversity that nonetheless stayed lower than in transplant donor controls. No data were available on ART adherence, viral resistance or therapy changes. Samples were collected from about 2004 to 2017 under possibly less effective ART regimens.

The receptor comes from a woman aged 50 to 60 with HIV. The source was unsorted PBMCs, collected around 5.2 years after starting antiretroviral therapy. This chain connects TRBV19 to TRBJ2-1, with TRBD2 matching over 8 bases. DNA of the CDR3: TGTGCCAGCAATTCACCGGGACTAGGTCACGGCAATGAGCAGTTCTTC. The encoded protein is CASNSPGLGHGNEQFF.